Reported below is one T cell receptor (beta chain). Its antigen is unidentified. The data belong to a study of identifying expanded T cells in peripheral blood. Produced via immunoSEQ multiplex PCR; TCRdb's table is partial and in-frame only. The table includes roughly 90,000 clones, 85% detected once. General observations from the study: Technical replicates showed approximately 1.2 changed clones; approximately 2 weeks approximately 16; four weeks 19. Clone count variance between approximately 2-week samples rose with total template count.

The V segment lost 5 bases and the J segment 4 bases; nucleotides outside the gene matches: 17. This CDR3 has 17 residues. Germline V gene lookup returns CDR1 SEHNR and CDR2 FQNEAQ (reference sequence). The rearrangement joins TRBV7-9 to TRBJ2-7; 7 bases fit TRBD1. This sequence was found in a person between 18 and 75 years old in good health. Material: blood. The CDR3 sequence: CASSDTRDSTGNYEQYF. For the CDR3, the DNA is TGTGCCAGCAGCGACACCCGGGACAGTACGGGGAATTACGAGCAGTACTTC.